The 3 T cell receptor beta chains below all came from one sample that was sequenced in a study of control samples from healthy donors and cancer patients. TCRdb's copy holds only in-frame clones and misses some; the assay was immunoSEQ multiplex PCR. Of 90,000 or so clones listed, around 81% are singletons. Sequencing was performed on blood. All receptors derive from a man aged 30 to 39 in good health.

V gene TRBV5-1 combines with J gene TRBJ1-2; perhaps TRBD1 as D (5 bases). The V end was cut by 4 bases, the J end by 12 bases, with 19 bases between. Germline CDR1 reads SGHRS; CDR2 reads YFSETQ. The CDR3 is 13 amino acids. The CDR3 region has the DNA TGCGCCAGCAGCCCCGGGACGGCCTGGGGAGACACCTTC. As protein: CASSPGTAWGDTF.

The rearrangement uses TRBV5-6 and TRBJ1-5; no clear D. The CDR3 consists of 15 residues. Germline V gene sequence: CDR1 SGHDT, CDR2 YYEEEE. V was shortened by 4 bases and J by 10 bases, with 21 bases between the two germline ends. Written as DNA, the CDR3 is TGTGCCAGCAGCCCCCGGCGCCATTATATCAATCCCCAGCATTTT. Protein sequence: CASSPRRHYINPQHF.

This clone showed up just a few times. The chain has TRBV5-6 and TRBJ1-1; D is unclear. V was trimmed by 1 base and J by 4 bases, leaving 14 bases between them. The V gene's germline CDR1 is SGHDT and CDR2 YYEEEE. The CDR3 totals 15 residues. The CDR3 nucleotides read TGTGCCAGCAGCTTGAGACGGGATCGTTTCACTGAAGCTTTCTTT. Translation: CASSLRRDRFTEAFF.